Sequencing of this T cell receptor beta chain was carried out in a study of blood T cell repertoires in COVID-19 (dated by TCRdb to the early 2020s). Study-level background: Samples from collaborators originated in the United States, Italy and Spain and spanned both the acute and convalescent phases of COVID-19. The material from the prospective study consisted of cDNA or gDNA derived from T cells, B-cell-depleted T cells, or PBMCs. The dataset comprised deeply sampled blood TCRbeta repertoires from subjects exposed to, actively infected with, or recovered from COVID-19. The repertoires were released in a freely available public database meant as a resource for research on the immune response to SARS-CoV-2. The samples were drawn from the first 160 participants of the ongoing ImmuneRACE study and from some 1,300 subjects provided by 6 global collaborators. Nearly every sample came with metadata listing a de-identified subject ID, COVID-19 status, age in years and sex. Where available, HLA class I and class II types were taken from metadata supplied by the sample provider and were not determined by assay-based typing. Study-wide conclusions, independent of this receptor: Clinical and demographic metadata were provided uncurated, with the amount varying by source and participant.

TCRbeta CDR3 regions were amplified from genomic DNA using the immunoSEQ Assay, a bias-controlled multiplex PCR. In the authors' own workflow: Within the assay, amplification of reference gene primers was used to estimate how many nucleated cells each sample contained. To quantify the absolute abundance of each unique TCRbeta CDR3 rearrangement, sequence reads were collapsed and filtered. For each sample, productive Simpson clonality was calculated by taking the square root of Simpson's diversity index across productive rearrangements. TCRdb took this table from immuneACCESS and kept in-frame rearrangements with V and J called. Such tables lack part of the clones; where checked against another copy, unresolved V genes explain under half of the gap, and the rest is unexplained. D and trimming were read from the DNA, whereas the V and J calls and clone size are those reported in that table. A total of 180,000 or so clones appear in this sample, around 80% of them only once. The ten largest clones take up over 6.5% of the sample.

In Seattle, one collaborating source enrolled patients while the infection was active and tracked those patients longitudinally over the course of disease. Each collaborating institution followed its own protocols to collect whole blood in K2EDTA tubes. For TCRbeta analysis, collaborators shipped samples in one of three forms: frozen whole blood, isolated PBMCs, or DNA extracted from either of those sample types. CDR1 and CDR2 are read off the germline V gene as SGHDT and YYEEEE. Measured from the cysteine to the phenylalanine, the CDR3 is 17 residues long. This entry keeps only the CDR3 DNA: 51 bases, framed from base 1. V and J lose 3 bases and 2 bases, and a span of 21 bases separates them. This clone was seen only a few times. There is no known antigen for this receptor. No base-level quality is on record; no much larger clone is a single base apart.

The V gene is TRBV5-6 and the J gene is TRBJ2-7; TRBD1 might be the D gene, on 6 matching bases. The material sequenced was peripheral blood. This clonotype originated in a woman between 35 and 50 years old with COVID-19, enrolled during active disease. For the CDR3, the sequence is CASSSGASRGPTYEQYF. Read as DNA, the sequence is TGTGCCAGCAGCTCGGGCGCTTCCAGGGGCCCGACCTACGAGCAGTACTTC.